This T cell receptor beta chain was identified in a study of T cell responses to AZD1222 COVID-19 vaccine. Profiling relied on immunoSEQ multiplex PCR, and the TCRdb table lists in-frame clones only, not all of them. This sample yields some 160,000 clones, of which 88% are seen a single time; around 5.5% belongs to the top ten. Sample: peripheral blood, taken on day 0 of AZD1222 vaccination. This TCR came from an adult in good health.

CDR3 nucleotides: TGCGCCAGCAGCTTGGACCCCGACGGGACCTACGAGCAGTACTTC. Protein product: CASSLDPDGTYEQYF. This chain connects TRBV5-1 to TRBJ2-7; D is perhaps TRBD2 (5 bases). CDR3 length equals 15 residues. Trimming cost V 0 bases and J 2 bases, with 12 bases left between them. Germline CDR1 and CDR2: SGHRS and YFSETQ.